One TCR beta chain is described in this entry. At least ten counts were recorded for this clonotype. The clone's antigen remains unknown. A much bigger clone sits one base away, suggesting this may be a read error. Bone marrow was sampled from every patient at the time of active disease. Ficoll-Hypaque density gradient centrifugation was used to isolate bone marrow mononuclear cells. Myeloma plasma cells were removed and CD138-negative cells were collected by negative selection after labeling with CD138 magnetic microbeads on a MACS separator. Flow cytometry with CD138 antibodies on an Attune NxT was used to check how pure the isolated cells were. Total RNA was extracted using TRIzol reagent and was quantified on a NanoDrop spectrophotometer. Paired RNA-seq and IR-seq were performed on each patient's CD138-negative bone marrow sample. V loses 5 bases at its end and J loses 5 bases; junction bases beyond the gene matches: 3. CDR1 and CDR2, looked up from the germline V gene (reference sequence), are SEHNR and FQNEAQ. The CDR3 runs 14 residues from the cysteine to the phenylalanine. The sequence is cut down to CDR3 DNA, 42 bases in frame from base 1.

The record originates from a study of read filtering for tumor transcriptome and immune sequencing (dated by TCRdb to the early 2020s). In terms of the full investigation: The cohort consisted of 17 to 20 male and some 15 female patients, with a mean age of 65.9 years and an age range of about 40 to 85. By revised international staging, eight or nine patients were R-ISS I, about 16 were R-ISS II and over five were R-ISS III. Whole-transcriptome libraries were prepared with the TruSeq RNA Access Library Prep Kit after DNase treatment. TCR-region mapped reads per sample ranged from about 3.5 to 10.27 million with IR-seq versus only roughly 75 to 1273 with RNA-seq. The study compared TCR repertoires from targeted immune repertoire sequencing and bulk whole-transcriptome sequencing run on the same bone marrow samples. One of the main goals was to work out a read-filtering strategy for immune repertoire data, in particular whether clonotypes backed by only a single read should be removed. Overall study outcomes, separate from this receptor: Rather than purified T cells, the sorted CD138-negative fraction was a mixed bone marrow immune population. Single-read clonotypes made up around 86% of clonotypes but only approximately 3.7% of total reads in IR-seq, compared with roughly three quarters of clonotypes and about 44% of reads in RNA-seq. When single-read clonotypes were removed, the proportions of shared clonotypes in IR-seq and RNA-seq correlated more strongly. IR-seq captured clonotypes at much higher depth and more reliably than RNA-seq, and smaller IR-seq throughput sufficed to identify most shared clonotypes.

The Immunoverse kit was used to build TCR libraries from 400 to 500 ng RNA, with molecular barcoded adaptors covering alpha/delta and beta/gamma chains. TCR library preparation used the same RNA that was used for transcriptome sequencing. An Illumina HiSeq 4000 with 2 x 150 cycles was used to sequence the TCR libraries. Turning to the authors' computational methods: Using MiXCR, which included quality filtering and error correction, TCR reads were aligned to human V, D, J and C references and then assembled into CDR3 clonotypes. The tcR package in R was used for analysis of clonotype counts and gene usage diversity. For inspection of raw mapping reads, RNA-seq reads were mapped by STAR aligner version 2.5.3a onto GRCh37 of the human genome. To test how sequencing depth affects detected clonotypes, IR-seq fastq files were randomly downsampled with Seqtk 1.3. The public reads were reprocessed in TCRdb via fastp at Q25 and MiXCR, keeping in-frame beta chains. All rows with the same CDR3 protein become a single entry with the most common DNA and genes. Clone size and V and J calls follow TCRdb, not the original study. In all, the sample holds some 130,000 distinct CDR3 sequences, and 10% to 15% of those were seen once. The ten top clones hold approximately 9.9% of the sample.

The clonotype comes from a donor over 35 with multiple myeloma. The sequencing input was a population of CD138-negative cells sorted from bone marrow. The cell subset or site label, as the study defines it: bone marrow mononuclear cells depleted of CD138+ plasma/myeloma cells by negative magnetic selection. The chain was built from TRBV7-9 and TRBJ2-1, and 10 junction bases match TRBD2. The bases are TGTGCCAGCAGCCCACTAGCGGGGAACAATGAGCAGTTCTTC. This sequence encodes CASSPLAGNNEQFF.